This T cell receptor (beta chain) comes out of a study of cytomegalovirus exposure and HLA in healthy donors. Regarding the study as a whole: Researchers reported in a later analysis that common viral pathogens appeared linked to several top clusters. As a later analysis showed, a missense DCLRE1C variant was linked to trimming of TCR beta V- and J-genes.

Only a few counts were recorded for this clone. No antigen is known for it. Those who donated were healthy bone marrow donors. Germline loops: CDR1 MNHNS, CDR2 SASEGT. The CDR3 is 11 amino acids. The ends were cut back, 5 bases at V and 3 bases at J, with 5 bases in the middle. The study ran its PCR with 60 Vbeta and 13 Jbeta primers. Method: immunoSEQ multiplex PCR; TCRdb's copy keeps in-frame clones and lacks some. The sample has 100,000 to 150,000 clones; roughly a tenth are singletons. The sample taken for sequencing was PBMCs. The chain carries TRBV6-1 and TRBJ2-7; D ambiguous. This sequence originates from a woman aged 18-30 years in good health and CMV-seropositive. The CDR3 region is CASSTIYEQYF. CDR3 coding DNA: TGTGCCAGCAGTACAATCTACGAGCAGTACTTC.